Given below is one TCR beta chain in context. As yet, its antigen is unknown. The data were obtained in a study of T cell repertoires in cytomegalovirus infection. Study information: Based on public TCR beta signatures, there were indications of CMV infection and of a matching HLA type.

This CDR3 is built from 12 residues. Germline loops: CDR1 SGHVS, CDR2 FNYEAQ. Trimming took off 6 bases at V and 9 bases at J, with 15 bases between the two ends. Broader study findings: Carriage of CMV together with the relevant HLA was identifiable through cumulative public TCR beta family frequency.

TCRdb processed the reads anew with MiXCR; each CDR3 protein has one entry. Seen here are about 570,000 distinct CDR3 sequences, roughly 42% observed once, and the top ten hold more than 40%. The clonotype originates from a human donor in good health (CMV status not recorded). Some clones in this sample may be carry-over from other donors' samples. The specimen comprised cultured PBMCs, sampled from culture after CMV antigen stimulation. V gene TRBV7-6 combines with J gene TRBJ2-7; the D gene is possibly TRBD2 (5 bases). This CDR3 is CASSRDLRGQYF. DNA of the CDR3: TGTGCCAGCAGTCGGGATCTTCGGGGGCAGTACTTC.